A single sample is the source of the 3 T cell receptor beta chains below, sequenced in a study of vaccination and CD4 T cells after COVID-19. Treatment denoted: approximately 9-day PBMC culture with coronavirus spike peptide pools or control peptides (ViraFEST assay). Researchers used the Oncomine TCR Beta short-read assay to sequence DNA from cultured CD4+ T cells. One entry per CDR3 protein results from TCRdb running MiXCR on the PCR reads. The sample lists 15,000 to 20,000 distinct CDR3 sequences; around 47% were seen once. Antigens of these TCRs are unknown. Sequencing was done on a sample of CD4+ T cells from blood, cultured in vitro. The receptors stem from a human donor who had recovered from COVID-19.

V usage is TRBV4-2 and J usage is TRBJ2-2; possibly TRBD2 for D (5 bases). The CDR3 consists of 15 residues. V lost 1 base, J lost 2 bases, and 8 bases lay in between. Germline values: CDR1 LGHNA, CDR2 YNFKEQ. CDR3 bases: TGTGCCAGCAGCCAAGGAGCGGATAACACCGGGGAGCTGTTTTTT. Its translation is CASSQGADNTGELFF.

This chain joins TRBV28 and TRBJ1-6; no definite D call. The V end lost 6 bases, the J end lost 1 base, and 16 bases lay between the germline ends. This CDR3 has 17 amino acids. The germline V gene encodes CDR1 MDHEN and CDR2 SYDVKM. The CDR3, as DNA: TGTGCCAGCAGCCCAGCCCTAGGGCCGTCCTATAATTCACCCCTCCACTTT. It encodes CASSPALGPSYNSPLHF.

This clonotype was counted a few times. The genes are TRBV24-1 and TRBJ2-1; 10 nucleotides align to TRBD1. Germline trimming cut 7 bases from V and 7 bases from J; bases unmatched to any gene: 6. The CDR3 sequence is 14 residues long. The V gene's germline CDR1 is KGHDR and CDR2 SFDVKD. CDR3 sequence (DNA): TGTGCCACCAGGGGGACAGGGGAGGGTAATGAGCAGTTCTTC. As protein: CATRGTGEGNEQFF.